A selection of T cell receptor beta chains follows, all from one sample in a study of blood T cell repertoires in COVID-19. TCRdb's copy holds only in-frame clones and misses some; the assay was immunoSEQ multiplex PCR. The data contain 200,000 to 300,000 clones, more than 75% of them singletons. Source material: PBMCs or T cells enriched from blood (not recorded which). Receptors were obtained from a woman aged 45-65 years who had recovered from COVID-19. Both conserved end residues are part of each CDR3. D genes are given only for firm matches. Clone size is shown for a subset of rows, as once, few, many or a class of expanded clone.

>TRBJ1-6|-|-|TRBV20-1
TGCAGTGCTAGTCCGGGTTCCGGCAATTCACCCCTCCACTTT
CSASPGSGNSPLHF
>TRBJ2-1|-|-|TRBV27
TGTGCCAGCAGTTTACAGGGTACTGATGAGCAGTTCTTC
CASSLQGTDEQFF
>TRBJ2-7|TRBD1|-|TRBV3-1/TRBV3-2
TGTGCCAGCAGCCAAGGTGGAACCGGACAGGGGGCCGAGCAGTACTTC
CASSQGGTGQGAEQYF
>TRBJ1-2|-|-|TRBV6-5
TGTGCCAGCAGTTACCGGGGACAACGCTATGGCTACACCTTC
CASSYRGQRYGYTF
>TRBJ2-3|-|-|TRBV7-2
TGTGCCAGCAGCTTAGGGTTTCTTAATTACAGGGATCCCGCAGATACGCAGTATTTT
CASSLGFLNYRDPADTQYF
>TRBJ2-3|-|once|TRBV4-2
TGTGCCAGCAGCCAGGAAAACAGGGACGCGCAGTATTTT
CASSQENRDAQYF
>TRBJ2-3|TRBD2|-|TRBV5-4
TGTGCCAGCAGCTTGACTAGCGGGGGCACAGATACGCAGTATTTT
CASSLTSGGTDTQYF
>TRBJ2-3|TRBD2|-|TRBV6-4
TGTGCCAGCAGTGCGAGGACTAGCGGGTTGAGCACAGATACGCAGTATTTT
CASSARTSGLSTDTQYF
>TRBJ2-7|TRBD2|-|TRBV10-3
TGTGCCATCAGTGAGTCTATTGCGGGAGGTGATGAGCAGTACTTC
CAISESIAGGDEQYF
>TRBJ2-2|-|-|TRBV19
TGTGCCAGTAGTCCGGGGACACGAATCACCGGGGAGCTGTTTTTT
CASSPGTRITGELFF
>TRBJ1-5|-|-|TRBV28
TGTGCCAGCAGGACCCCAGGGATGAACAATCAGCCCCAGCATTTT
CASRTPGMNNQPQHF
>TRBJ2-7|TRBD1|-|TRBV30
TGTGCCTGGAGATCCGGGACAGTCTCCTACGAGCAGTACTTC
CAWRSGTVSYEQYF
>TRBJ1-5|-|once|TRBV27
TGTGCCAGCAGTCTGTCGGAGGGCGTAGGCCAGCCCCAGCATTTT
CASSLSEGVGQPQHF
>TRBJ2-7|-|-|TRBV14
TGTGCCAGCAGCCAAGGACGTGGAGGGGGGGGTTACGAGCAGTACTTC
CASSQGRGGGGYEQYF
>TRBJ2-7|TRBD1|-|TRBV28
TGTGCCAGCAGCCCGACAGGGGCGACCTACGAGCAGTACTTC
CASSPTGATYEQYF
>TRBJ2-1|TRBD2|-|TRBV30
TGTGCCTGGTCTAGGGGACTAGCGGAGAACAATGAGCAGTTCTTC
CAWSRGLAENNEQFF
>TRBJ2-1|-|-|TRBV19
TGTGCCAGTAGTATAGATCAGTTTAATAACAATGAGCAGTTCTTC
CASSIDQFNNNEQFF
>TRBJ2-1|TRBD1|-|TRBV18
TGTGCCAGCTCACCACCCAACAGGGGCGGCAATGAGCAGTTCTTC
CASSPPNRGGNEQFF
>TRBJ1-2|-|once|TRBV5-1
TGCGCCAGCAGCTTGGCCGGGGAAGTTAACTATGGCTACACCTTC
CASSLAGEVNYGYTF
>TRBJ2-7|-|-|TRBV5-6
TGTGCCAGCAGCGCTACAGGGTCCCTATGGCAGTACTTC
CASSATGSLWQYF
>TRBJ1-2|-|-|TRBV11-3
TGTGCCAGCAGCCTAAGACAGGAGATTAACTATGGCTACACCTTC
CASSLRQEINYGYTF
>TRBJ2-3|-|few|TRBV27
TGTGCCAGCAGTTCCACCTACACAGATACGCAGTATTTT
CASSSTYTDTQYF
>TRBJ1-3|-|once|TRBV28
TGTGCCAGCAGTTTGGAGGTGTGGGCTGGAAACACCATATATTTT
CASSLEVWAGNTIYF
>TRBJ1-2|-|-|TRBV5-5
TGTGCCAGCAGCGCTGACAACCCGAACTATGGCTACACCTTC
CASSADNPNYGYTF
>TRBJ1-1|-|-|TRBV3-1/TRBV3-2
TGTGCCAGCAGCTGTAAGGGGCGGGAGAACACTGAAGCTTTCTTT
CASSCKGRENTEAFF
>TRBJ1-1|TRBD1|once|TRBV9
TGTGCCAGCAGCGTAGGGACAGGGGGTGTTCAGGACACTGAAGCTTTCTTT
CASSVGTGGVQDTEAFF
>TRBJ1-2|TRBD1|-|TRBV5-5
TGTGCCAGCTCGAATACGCGGGTCCAGGGGGCGAGCGGCTACACCTTC
CASSNTRVQGASGYTF
>TRBJ2-2|TRBD1|-|TRBV7-9
TGTGCCAGCAGTTCATCAGGGGGCCGGTACACCGGGGAGCTGTTTTTT
CASSSSGGRYTGELFF
>TRBJ1-5|-|-|TRBV7-9
TGTGCCAGCAGCTTATCGGTAGCTCAGCCCCAGCATTTT
CASSLSVAQPQHF
>TRBJ2-1|TRBD2|-|TRBV7-3
TGTGCCAGCAGCTCACGGGCGGGAGGTTCCTACAATGAGCAGTTCTTC
CASSSRAGGSYNEQFF
>TRBJ1-5|TRBD1|-|TRBV27
TGTGCCAGCAGTTTCCAGGGGGCTGCTCAGCCCCAGCATTTT
CASSFQGAAQPQHF
>TRBJ1-2|TRBD1|-|TRBV25-1
TGTGCCAGCAGGTCCGACAGGGGCTATGGCTACACCTTC
CASRSDRGYGYTF
>TRBJ1-1|-|-|TRBV11-3
TGTGCCAGCAGCTTAGGGGCAGACCGGAACACTGAAGCTTTCTTT
CASSLGADRNTEAFF
>TRBJ2-2|TRBD2|-|TRBV9
TGTGCCAGCAGCGGCGGACTAGCGACAGGCGGGGAGCTGTTTTTT
CASSGGLATGGELFF
>TRBJ2-3|TRBD2|-|TRBV18
TGTGCCAGCTCCCCCCAACGGACTAGCGGGAGTGATACGCAGTATTTT
CASSPQRTSGSDTQYF
>TRBJ1-4|-|-|TRBV13
TGTGCCAGCAGCTTCGGTCAGGGAATCGAAAAACTGTTTTTT
CASSFGQGIEKLFF
>TRBJ1-3|TRBD1|-|TRBV6-6
TGTGCCAGCAGTGCCGAGGGACAGGGGGGAAACACCATATATTTT
CASSAEGQGGNTIYF
>TRBJ1-5|-|-|TRBV19
TGTGCCAGTATGAGAAGGGTAAGGGGCCTCAATCAGCCCCAGCATTTT
CASMRRVRGLNQPQHF
>TRBJ2-7|-|-|TRBV3-1/TRBV3-2
TGTGCCAGCAGCCCCGTATTGTTCTACGAGCAGTACTTC
CASSPVLFYEQYF
>TRBJ1-1|-|few|TRBV5-5
TGTGCCAGCAGCTTGGGACCGACCTTGGGGCGAAACACTGAAGCTTTCTTT
CASSLGPTLGRNTEAFF
>TRBJ1-5|-|-|TRBV20-1
TGCAGTGCTAGAGATCGTCCCCAGCATTTT
CSARDRPQHF
>TRBJ1-2|TRBD1|-|TRBV7-6
TGTGCCAGCAGCTTAGAGGGTGGGACAGGCCCCGAGGGCTACACCTTC
CASSLEGGTGPEGYTF
>TRBJ1-2|-|-|TRBV19
TGTGCCAGTAGTATTTCTGGGCCTGGCTACACCTTC
CASSISGPGYTF
>TRBJ1-1|-|-|TRBV18
TGTGCCAGCTCATCTGCAGGGCGCCAGGCGAACACTGAAGCTTTCTTT
CASSSAGRQANTEAFF
>TRBJ2-7|TRBD2|few|TRBV27
TGTGCCAGCAGTTTCCTTTCGGCGGGAGGGCCGACCGAGCAGTACTTC
CASSFLSAGGPTEQYF